This T cell receptor beta chain was captured in a study of a mutant IDH1 vaccine in newly diagnosed glioma. About the study: The initiation of vaccination occurred 4-6 weeks after radiotherapy alone, or with temozolomide cycles.

The V gene lost 0 bases and the J gene lost 0 bases, with 13 bases spanning the gap. Per germline, CDR1 SGHRS and CDR2 YFSETQ. The CDR3 runs to 17 residues. In the case of this clone: What it binds is unknown.

The sample's time point: week 35, safety follow-up. Vaccine doses each comprised 300 ug of mutant IDH1 20-mer peptide, with topical imiquimod. Tumors from donors were new WHO grade 3 or 4 IDH1-mutant astrocytomas with ATRX loss. Clones were read by immunoSEQ multiplex PCR, and TCRdb kept only the in-frame ones, dropping some. The repertoire holds about 32,000 clones, with approximately 77% as singletons. Sample: PBMCs, taken from a glioma patient whose treatment included an IDH1 peptide vaccine. The V and J genes are TRBV5-1 and TRBJ1-3; a possible D gene is TRBD1 (6 bases). This clonotype originated in a man aged 30 to 45 with glioma. The CDR3 sequence is CASSLDRRQASGNTIYF. The CDR3 nucleotides read TGCGCCAGCAGCTTGGACCGGCGACAGGCCTCTGGAAACACCATATATTTT.